This record concerns one TCR beta chain sequence. Generated by immunoSEQ multiplex PCR, the TCRdb table keeps only in-frame clones and is missing some. The sample carries around 340,000 clones, about 88% recorded once. This sample stems from a study of Ad26.COV2.S vaccination and SARS-CoV-2 variants. Treatment noted: around 19 received Ad26.COV2.S at low or high dose, single or two shots; 5 received placebo; per-sample allocation not given. The samples were gathered on day 63 after the first injection of vaccine or placebo. The receptor's source is a person aged 18-65 years who received the Ad26.COV2.S COVID-19 vaccine or a placebo. The specimen comprised peripheral blood, sampled in a trial of Ad26.COV2.S vaccine versus placebo.

The CDR3 DNA follows: TGCGCCAGCAGCTTGGGAGAACTTAGCTATGGCTACACCTTC. Translation: CASSLGELSYGYTF. The V and J genes are TRBV5-1 and TRBJ1-2; no definite D call. There are 14 residues in the CDR3. Germline V gene sequence: CDR1 SGHRS, CDR2 YFSETQ. V lost 0 bases and J 4 bases, leaving 10 bases between the germline ends.